This T cell receptor beta chain was identified in a study of blood T cell repertoires in COVID-19. Study as a whole: The origin of the acute and convalescent COVID-19 samples was the United States, Italy and Spain.

This table comes from immunoSEQ multiplex PCR, and its TCRdb copy is limited to in-frame clones, with some not included. The sample consists of some 200,000 clones, around 84% of them appearing once. This CDR3 spans 13 amino acids. Trimming left V 7 bases short and J 4 bases short, with 14 bases between. Germline V gene sequence: CDR1 SGHRS, CDR2 YFSETQ. The rearrangement links TRBV5-1 to TRBJ2-5; D is ambiguous. This sequence was found in an elderly woman with active or convalescent COVID-19. The specimen was peripheral blood. CDR3 amino acids: CASAPRSTETQYF. The CDR3 nucleotides read TGCGCCAGCGCCCCTCGTAGCACAGAGACCCAGTACTTC.